Below are 2 T cell receptor beta chains sequenced from a single sample in a study of tumor-infiltrating lymphocytes in primary liver carcinoma (dated by TCRdb to between 2016 and 2019). RNA from unsorted whole blood was extracted with TRIzol reagent, and germline DNA was obtained with the DNeasy Blood & Tissue kit. The reads were generated on an Illumina HiSeq 2500. A constant-region primer and ProtoScript II reverse transcriptase were used to reverse-transcribe TCRbeta-specific cDNA from roughly 500 ng total RNA. The TCRbeta libraries were prepared through three rounds of nested multiplex PCR following a slightly modified ARM-PCR procedure. Each of the first two PCR rounds ran for nine to ten cycles and used multiplex TRBV1-TRBV30 forward primers together with a Cbeta reverse primer. Clones were called with MiXCR by TCRdb after fastp trimmed the public reads at Q25, and only in-frame beta chains were retained. Merged by CDR3 protein, the rows form single entries marked with the most common genes and DNA. The sample contains 250,000 to 400,000 distinct CDR3 sequences, 55% to 65% of them found a single time. The ten top clones hold around 9.5% of the sample.

The sequencing input was peripheral blood. These receptors originate from a man in his forties with primary liver carcinoma and hepatitis B virus infection.

Concerning this clonotype: A clone one base away is much larger, so this may be a read error. This sequence joins TRBV6-5 and TRBJ1-2; the D is unclear. CDR3 length: 12 amino acids. The V gene's germline CDR1 is MNHEY and CDR2 SVGAGI. Trimming shortened V by 11 bases and J by 3 bases, and 13 bases separated the two germline ends. The CDR3 spells CAVGLPDYGYTF. The CDR3, as DNA: TGTGCCGTTGGGCTGCCGGACTATGGCTACACCTTC.

This clonotype was counted only a few times. The junction does not match germline at one end; this may be a read error. CDR3 sequence reads: CASRSGAEKLLF. CDR3 in DNA: TGTGCCAGCCGGTCCGGGGCCGAAAAACTGTTGTTT. The chain uses TRBV6-6 and TRBJ1-4; D is possibly TRBD1 (5 bases). CDR1 is MNHNY and CDR2 is SVGAGI in the germline V gene (reference sequence). The length of the CDR3 is 12 residues.